The 21 T cell receptor beta chains below all came from one sample that was sequenced in a study of OX40 agonist ivuxolimab in advanced cancers. The assay was immunoSEQ multiplex PCR, and TCRdb's table has in-frame clones only and misses some. The table records roughly 75,000 clones, around 87% of them present only once. Source: CD4+ or CD8+ T cells sorted from blood, taken in a trial of the OX40 agonist ivuxolimab. These receptors were taken from an adult with an advanced solid tumor such as melanoma, head and neck, liver or kidney cancer.

The CDR3 DNA reads TGTGCCACCAGCAGAGATCTGAGCGGGGTTCTAGGTGAGCAGTACTTC. Its protein is CATSRDLSGVLGEQYF. The rearrangement joins TRBV15 to TRBJ2-7; TRBD2 matches at 7 bases. The CDR3 extends over 16 amino acids. With 0 bases clipped from V and 7 bases from J, the junction kept 12 bases outside the gene matches. The germline V gene encodes CDR1 LNHNV and CDR2 YYDKDF (reference sequence). The full variable domain, its missing parts supplied by reference TRBV15 and TRBJ2-7, is DAMVIQNPRYQVTQFGKPVTLSCSQTLNHNVMYWYQQKSSQAPKLLFHYYDKDFNNEADTPDNFQSRRPNTSFCFLDIRSPGLGDTAMYLCATSRDLSGVLGEQYFGPGTRLTVT.

This clone was picked up one time. The chain joins TRBV27 to TRBJ2-5, with 7 bases aligning to TRBD1. The CDR3 runs 14 residues. Germline CDR1 is MNHEY and CDR2 is SMNVEV (reference sequence). V trimming: 2 bases; J trimming: 4 bases; junction bases outside the gene matches: 4. The CDR3 here is CASSLQGVRETQYF. The CDR3 coding sequence is TGTGCCAGCAGTTTACAGGGGGTGAGAGAGACCCAGTACTTC.

In its sample, this clone was seen a few times. The chain employs TRBV19 and TRBJ1-2, with 7 positions matching TRBD1. CDR3 size: 13 residues. Germline assignment: CDR1 LNHDA and CDR2 SQIVND (reference sequence). The junction had 5 bases not matched to a gene; V was cut back by 3 bases and J by 7 bases. CDR3 loop: CASSIDRVIGYTF. The DNA of the CDR3 is TGTGCCAGTAGTATCGACAGGGTTATTGGCTACACCTTC.

The CDR3 DNA is TGTGCCAGCAGCTTGAAGGGGGCGGGAACTGAAGCTTTCTTT. Its protein is CASSLKGAGTEAFF. The V gene is TRBV5-6, the J gene TRBJ1-1, with TRBD1 identical over 7 bases. CDR3 size: 14 residues. The V gene end was trimmed by 1 base and the J gene end by 5 bases; junction bases not matched to a gene: 5. Germline assignment: CDR1 SGHDT and CDR2 YYEEEE.

The chain joins TRBV11-2 to TRBJ2-7; D gene ambiguous. Trimming took 0 bases from V and 4 from J, leaving 4 bases between them. The CDR3 totals 12 residues. CDR1 and CDR2 (germline): SGHAT, FQNNGV. CDR3 protein: CASSLDFYEQYF. As DNA, the CDR3 is TGTGCCAGCAGCTTAGATTTTTACGAGCAGTACTTC.

The chain joins TRBV30 to TRBJ2-7, with TRBD2 as a possible D gene (5 bases). The V gene's germline CDR1 is GTSNPN and CDR2 SVGIG (reference sequence). V lost 3 bases and J 4 bases, leaving 10 bases between the germline ends. The CDR3 length is 12 residues. The DNA for the CDR3 is TGTGCCTGGAGAAGAGGGATATACGAGCAGTACTTC. As protein: CAWRRGIYEQYF.

The CDR3 loop reads CASSEFGASGRRNEQFF. CDR3 nucleotides: TGTGCCAGCAGTGAATTCGGGGCTAGCGGGAGAAGAAATGAGCAGTTCTTC. This chain links TRBV25-1 with TRBJ2-1; 10 positions agree with TRBD2. Losses at the gene ends were 1 base for V and 7 bases for J; bases not matched to a gene: 10. CDR1 and CDR2 from the germline V gene are MGHDK and SYGVNS. The CDR3 contains 17 residues.

J is TRBJ2-1 and V is TRBV30; TRBD2 matches at 13 bases. The germline V gene has CDR1 GTSNPN and CDR2 SVGIG (reference sequence). This CDR3 spans 17 amino acids. With V trimmed by 2 bases and J by 2 bases, 6 bases remained unmatched. The CDR3 sequence: CAWSFTSGRAPYNEQFF. CDR3 DNA sequence: TGTGCCTGGAGTTTTACTAGCGGGAGGGCCCCCTACAATGAGCAGTTCTTC.

The CDR3 DNA reads as TGTGCCAGCAGTTTACGTGGTGGCAATGAGCAGTTCTTC. Amino acids: CASSLRGGNEQFF. This sequence joins TRBV27 and TRBJ2-1; unclear D gene. Germline V gives CDR1 MNHEY, CDR2 SMNVEV (reference sequence). The length of the CDR3 is 13 residues. Deletions cut 2 bases from V and 6 bases from J, with 8 bases between.

The J gene is TRBJ2-3, the V gene TRBV27; D gene unclear. V was pared by 4 bases and J by 4 bases, with 6 bases between. The length of the CDR3 is 12 residues. The germline gives CDR1 MNHEY, CDR2 SMNVEV (reference sequence). The CDR3 spells CASSSYPDTQYF. The CDR3, as DNA: TGTGCCAGCAGTTCCTACCCAGATACGCAGTATTTT.

CDR3 bases: TGTGCCAGCAGCGACCAGGACCGAAAGTCCCCTTCTTCTGGAAACACCATATATTTT. This translates into CASSDQDRKSPSSGNTIYF. The chain has TRBV9 and TRBJ1-3; the D is unclear. The CDR3 is made up of 19 amino acids. Deletions cut 3 bases from V and 1 base from J, with 23 bases between. Germline lookup yields CDR1 SGDLS and CDR2 YYNGEE. The variable domain in full, with the rest retrieved from reference TRBV9 and TRBJ1-3, is DSGVTQTPKHLITATGQRVTLRCSPRSGDLSVYWYQQSLDQGLQFLIQYYNGEERAKGNILERFSAQQFPDLHSELNLSSLELGDSALYFCASSDQDRKSPSSGNTIYFGEGSWLTVV.

CDR3 loop: CASSYYWEAEQYF. CDR3 nucleotides: TGTGCCAGCAGTTACTATTGGGAGGCCGAGCAGTACTTC. This chain joins TRBV6-5 and TRBJ2-7; the D gene is possibly TRBD2 (6 bases). Germline loops: CDR1 MNHEY, CDR2 SVGAGI. Trimming pared 1 base from V and 6 bases from J, leaving 10 bases between. The CDR3 has 13 amino acids.

The chain links TRBV27 to TRBJ2-7; D remains ambiguous. Germline CDR1 reads MNHEY; CDR2 reads SMNVEV (reference sequence). The CDR3 runs 14 residues. V lost 2 bases to trimming and J lost 3 bases, with 11 bases between them. In nucleotides, the CDR3 is TGTGCCAGCAGTTTACAACATTCTAGCTACGAGCAGTACTTC. It is translated as CASSLQHSSYEQYF.

This rearrangement joins TRBV6-1 to TRBJ1-5, with a weak D call TRBD1 (6 bases). Germline CDR1 is MNHNS and CDR2 is SASEGT. V was pared by 1 base and J by 2 bases, with 18 bases between. This CDR3 region has 18 residues. CDR3: CASSEGGGGESRNQPQHF. The CDR3, as DNA: TGTGCCAGCAGTGAAGGTGGAGGGGGAGAAAGTCGCAATCAGCCCCAGCATTTT.

The V gene is TRBV29-1, the J gene TRBJ2-7, with D possibly TRBD1 on 5 matching bases. The germline V gene encodes CDR1 SQVTM and CDR2 ANQGSEA. Deletions cut 2 bases from V and 0 bases from J, with 8 bases between. This CDR3 comprises 13 residues. Here the CDR3 DNA reads TGCAGCGTTGAAACAGGAGACTCCTACGAGCAGTACTTC. Amino acids: CSVETGDSYEQYF.

The rearrangement uses TRBV4-3 and TRBJ2-5; D gene uncertain. The DNA end favors TRBJ2-7, so the J call may be wrong. The CDR3 contains 14 residues. Per germline, CDR1 LGHNA and CDR2 YSLEER. The CDR3 bases are TGCGCCAGCAGCCAAGGGTCCAGCTCCTACGAGCAGTACTTC. The encoded protein is CASSQGSSSYEQYF.

This chain joins TRBV4-1 and TRBJ2-7, with 10 bases matching TRBD1. The ends lost 3 bases at V and 3 bases at J; junction bases unmatched: 8. The CDR3 is made up of 16 amino acids. Germline CDR1 and CDR2: MGHRA and YSYEKL. The CDR3 region is CASSQGWGQGHYEQYF. The CDR3 DNA sequence: TGCGCCAGCAGCCAGGGTTGGGGACAGGGGCACTACGAGCAGTACTTC.

The rearrangement joins TRBV29-1 to TRBJ2-7; D may be TRBD1 or TRBD2 (5 bases each). The germline gives CDR1 SQVTM, CDR2 ANQGSEA. CDR3 length: 15 amino acids. V was shortened by 3 bases and J by 0 bases, with 15 bases between the two germline ends. In nucleotides, the CDR3 is TGCAGCGTTGACACGGGACGGGGAGCCTCCTACGAGCAGTACTTC. This translates into CSVDTGRGASYEQYF.

The chain joins TRBV7-9 to TRBJ2-7; tentative D call: TRBD2 (6 bases). Trimming removed 4 bases at V and 5 bases at J, with 9 bases between. The germline V gene has CDR1 SEHNR and CDR2 FQNEAQ (reference sequence). The CDR3 extends over 12 amino acids. The CDR3 is CASSSLADEQYF. Here the CDR3 DNA reads TGTGCCAGCAGCTCTTTAGCGGACGAGCAGTACTTC.

CDR3 nucleotide sequence: TGTGCCAGCAGCTCCTACGGCTCCTACAATGAGCAGTTCTTC. Translating it yields CASSSYGSYNEQFF. The J gene is TRBJ2-1, the V gene TRBV5-8, with D uncertain. The CDR3 spans 14 residues. V gave up 3 bases and J gave up 0 bases, with 7 bases separating them. The germline CDR1 and CDR2 sequences are SGHTS and YDEGEE.

This rearrangement joins TRBV25-1 to TRBJ2-1, with TRBD2 matching over 7 bases. With V trimmed by 4 bases and J by 3 bases, 9 bases remained unmatched. This CDR3 spans 16 amino acids. Germline CDR1 and CDR2: MGHDK and SYGVNS. The CDR3 reads CASSVALAEHYNEQFF. The CDR3 DNA follows: TGTGCCAGCAGTGTGGCTCTAGCGGAACACTACAATGAGCAGTTCTTC.